Below, one T cell receptor beta chain is given with its context. This sample is drawn from a study of shared T cell receptors in the human thymus. The CDR3 length is 18 residues. With 7 bases removed from V and 2 bases from J, the gap between germline ends came to 27 bases. CDR1 is SGHVS and CDR2 is FNYEAQ in the germline V gene. Sequenced by immunoSEQ multiplex PCR; TCRdb stores in-frame clones only, minus some. The data contain hundreds of thousands of clones, 85% to 95% of them seen just once; the ten biggest clones take up around 0.019%. The rearrangement links TRBV7-6 to TRBJ2-7; TRBD2 might be the D (6 bases). Sequencing used thymocytes. The receptor was derived from a human donor. The CDR3, as DNA: TGTGCCAGCACCCCACATGGGGGGAGAGATATGGAGCCCTACGAGCAGTACTTC. This gives the protein CASTPHGGRDMEPYEQYF. The complete variable domain, with remaining parts taken from reference TRBV7-6 and TRBJ2-7, reads GAGVSQSPRYKVTKRGQDVALRCDPISGHVSLYWYRQALGQGPEFLTYFNYEAQQDKSGLPNDRFSAERPEGSISTLTIQRTEQRDSAMYRCASTPHGGRDMEPYEQYFGPGTRLTVT.